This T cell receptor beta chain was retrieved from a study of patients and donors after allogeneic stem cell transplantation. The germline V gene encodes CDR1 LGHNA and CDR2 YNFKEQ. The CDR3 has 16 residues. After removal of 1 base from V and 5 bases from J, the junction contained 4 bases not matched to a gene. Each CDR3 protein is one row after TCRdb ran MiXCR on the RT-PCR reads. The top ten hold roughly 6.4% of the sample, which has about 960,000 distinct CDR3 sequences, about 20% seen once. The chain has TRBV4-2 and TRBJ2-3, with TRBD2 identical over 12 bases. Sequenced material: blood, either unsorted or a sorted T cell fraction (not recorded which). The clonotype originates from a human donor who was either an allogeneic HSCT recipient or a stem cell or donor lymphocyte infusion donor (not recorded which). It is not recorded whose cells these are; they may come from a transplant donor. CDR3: CASSQGTSGTEDTQYF. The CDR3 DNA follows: TGTGCCAGCAGCCAAGGGACTAGCGGGACTGAAGATACGCAGTATTTT.